One sample yielded the 4 T cell receptor beta chains listed below, sequenced in a study of T cells after yellow fever vaccination. TCRdb ran MiXCR on the 5' RACE reads and lists one entry per CDR3 protein. Here the sample spans roughly 300,000 distinct CDR3 sequences, approximately 7% being singletons. The material sequenced was PBMCs, taken around 45 days after the first yellow fever vaccination. These receptors were obtained from a man in his late teens or twenties who received the YFV17D yellow fever vaccine.

This clonotype showed up just a few times. This chain links TRBV12-3 or TRBV12-4 with TRBJ2-6; perhaps TRBD2 as D (5 bases). The CDR3 runs to 15 residues. Between the trimmed V and J ends, which lost 7 bases and 4 bases, there was a span of 14 bases. CDR3 sequence (DNA): TGTGCCAGCACGCTCCGGGGATCCGGGGCCAACGTCCTGACTTTC. Amino acids: CASTLRGSGANVLTF.

Only a few counts were recorded for this clonotype. The chain couples TRBV13 to TRBJ2-1; a possible D gene is TRBD2 (7 bases). This CDR3 comprises 17 residues. Looked up from germline, CDR1 is PRHDT and CDR2 is FYEKMQ (reference sequence). Deletions cut 2 bases from V and 3 bases from J, with 17 bases between. This CDR3 is CASSLKSAGAGYNEQFF. Here the CDR3 DNA reads TGTGCCAGCAGCTTAAAATCCGCGGGGGCCGGCTACAATGAGCAGTTCTTC.

J is TRBJ2-7 and V is TRBV27; TRBD2 agrees at 9 bases. This CDR3 has 14 amino acids. Germline V gives CDR1 MNHEY, CDR2 SMNVEV (reference sequence). The V segment lost 4 bases and the J segment 3 bases; nucleotides outside the gene matches: 4. The CDR3 coding sequence is TGTGCCAGCAGTTCCCAAGCGGGGGGCTACGAGCAGTACGTC. The encoded protein is CASSSQAGGYEQYV.

The V gene is TRBV11-2, the J gene TRBJ1-6; D is unclear. From germline, CDR1 is SGHAT and CDR2 FQNNGV. V was clipped by 1 base and J by 10 bases, with 8 bases between them. The CDR3 extends over 13 amino acids. The CDR3: CASSLGAGSPLHF. CDR3 coding DNA: TGTGCCAGCAGCTTAGGGGCGGGGTCACCCCTCCACTTT.